A selection of T cell receptor beta chains follows, all from one sample in a study of blood T cell repertoires in COVID-19. Assay: immunoSEQ multiplex PCR; the TCRdb copy retains only in-frame clones and omits some. The data show about 250,000 clones, with around 82% seen just once and 0.75% to 0.95% held by the top ten. Sequenced input: peripheral blood. The receptors were gathered from a human donor with COVID-19, enrolled during active disease. The donor label of this sample is uncertain. Both conserved end residues are part of each CDR3. The order of the fields is V gene, CDR3 protein.

V gene: TRBV3-1/TRBV3-2
CDR3 protein: CASTAGIEAFF

V gene: TRBV12-3/TRBV12-4
CDR3 protein: CASSQGVNTEAFF

V gene: TRBV28
CDR3 protein: CAVAGQGRAGELFF

V gene: TRBV9
CDR3 protein: CASSLGGTGNYGYTF

V gene: TRBV28
CDR3 protein: CASRGTGGGEKLFF

V gene: TRBV28
CDR3 protein: CASSLGGVGYTF

V gene: TRBV3-1/TRBV3-2
CDR3 protein: CASSLGQGAHSPLHF

V gene: TRBV3-1/TRBV3-2
CDR3 protein: CASSPRGQGFPQPQHF

V gene: TRBV12-5
CDR3 protein: CASGLWPSGNNEQFF

V gene: TRBV27
CDR3 protein: CASSSREGGNNQPQHF

V gene: TRBV19
CDR3 protein: CASSIPGLAAQNIQYF

V gene: TRBV28
CDR3 protein: CASSWGTGGEKLFF

V gene: TRBV5-1
CDR3 protein: CASSLVQGAGAGELFF

V gene: TRBV10-3
CDR3 protein: CAISERGGTNEKLFF

V gene: TRBV6-2/TRBV6-3
CDR3 protein: CASSYTEGTGSSYNEQFF

V gene: TRBV28
CDR3 protein: CASLGQGGTEAFF

V gene: TRBV4-3
CDR3 protein: CASSQVRDSDEKLFF

V gene: TRBV30
CDR3 protein: CAWSLLGAVNTEAFF

V gene: TRBV7-2
CDR3 protein: CASSLALQGAQPQHF

V gene: TRBV3-1/TRBV3-2
CDR3 protein: CASSQDRATGSTYEQYF

V gene: TRBV28
CDR3 protein: CASTQHHSPLHF

V gene: TRBV28
CDR3 protein: CASSLWGFRGPNGYTF

V gene: TRBV5-1
CDR3 protein: CASQISNGDTQYF

V gene: TRBV25-1
CDR3 protein: CATASGGTYEQYF

V gene: TRBV19
CDR3 protein: CASARQDSYEQYF

V gene: TRBV28
CDR3 protein: CASKPTGGGGYEKLFF

V gene: TRBV19
CDR3 protein: CAGSQGYGYTF

V gene: TRBV11-2
CDR3 protein: CASSFGITEAFF

V gene: TRBV5-8
CDR3 protein: CASSHRTGRSGNQPQHF

V gene: TRBV5-5
CDR3 protein: CASSTQWGTGVEQYF

V gene: TRBV5-4
CDR3 protein: CASSYWDRETQYF

V gene: TRBV29-1
CDR3 protein: CSVDGLAGGSYNEQFF

V gene: TRBV6-5
CDR3 protein: CASSYGRNTEAFF

V gene: TRBV9
CDR3 protein: CASSPIGQKYSPLHF

V gene: TRBV6-5
CDR3 protein: CATCRGEWGELFF

V gene: TRBV11-2
CDR3 protein: CASSLVYGPGDTGELFF

V gene: TRBV7-2
CDR3 protein: CASSRLGGGQETQYF

V gene: TRBV5-4
CDR3 protein: CASSPRGRGNEQFF

V gene: TRBV11-3
CDR3 protein: CASSLASGRATGELFF

V gene: TRBV29-1
CDR3 protein: CSVVGQGGTGELFF

V gene: TRBV9
CDR3 protein: CASSTTGENSPLHF

V gene: TRBV25-1
CDR3 protein: CASSDSRGVGNSPLHF

V gene: TRBV11-1
CDR3 protein: CASSLAGLEDEQYF

V gene: TRBV5-8
CDR3 protein: CASSLGGGGNSPLHF

V gene: TRBV19
CDR3 protein: CASSPQTSGVADTQYF

V gene: TRBV7-2
CDR3 protein: CASSLSGTRTSLQFF

V gene: TRBV10-3
CDR3 protein: CATAFGGGSSYNEQFF

V gene: TRBV7-3
CDR3 protein: CASSPIGGEGQETQYF

V gene: TRBV19
CDR3 protein: CASSRSSTSGAGELFF

V gene: TRBV5-1
CDR3 protein: CASSLVQGTGKLFF

V gene: TRBV4-2
CDR3 protein: CASSQEFVGGYGYTF

V gene: TRBV5-4
CDR3 protein: CASSSKRDSRNEKLFF

V gene: TRBV24-1
CDR3 protein: CATSGRAGETDTQYF

V gene: TRBV6-6
CDR3 protein: CASSYGAGRSGYEQYF

V gene: TRBV5-4
CDR3 protein: CASSRGGVPSNEQYF